This T cell receptor beta chain comes out of a study of blood T cell repertoires in COVID-19. Overall study context: The United States, Italy and Spain were the sources of the acute and convalescent COVID-19 samples.

Per the authors' pipeline: Nucleated cell number was recorded as an estimate derived from reference gene primer amplification. Measured with immunoSEQ multiplex PCR; TCRdb has only the in-frame clones, and not every one. V and J calls and clone size are given by that table; D and trimming were obtained from the DNA. The sample carries about 79,000 clones, 85% to 90% recorded once. Germline assignment: CDR1 MNHNY and CDR2 SVGAGI (reference sequence). The CDR3 runs to 14 residues. Trimming shortened V by 4 bases and J by 3 bases, and 12 bases separated the two germline ends. The chain is built from TRBV6-6 and TRBJ1-1; D might be TRBD1 (6 bases). The sequenced sample was peripheral blood. The source is a man between 65 and 80 years old with active or convalescent COVID-19. DNA for the CDR3: TGTGCCAGCAGTTTAGGACAGTTGGACACTGAAGCTTTCTTT. Its translation: CASSLGQLDTEAFF.